Each of the 5 T cell receptor beta chains below was sequenced from the same sample in a study of blood T cell repertoires in COVID-19. Assay: immunoSEQ multiplex PCR; the TCRdb copy retains only in-frame clones and omits some. This sample has 250,000 to 350,000 clones, with approximately 84% found just once. The sample consisted of peripheral blood. These receptors came from a human donor with COVID-19, enrolled during active disease. The donor label of this sample is uncertain.

The chain carries TRBV6-5 and TRBJ2-7; 7 bases are a match to TRBD1. V lost 9 bases and J lost 0; bases outside the gene matches: 8. Germline V gene data show CDR1 as MNHEY and CDR2 as SVGAGI. This CDR3 is 14 amino acids long. In DNA form, the CDR3 reads TGTGCCAGTAAACTGGACAGGAACTCCTACGAGCAGTACTTC. Residues: CASKLDRNSYEQYF.

The chain carries TRBV28 and TRBJ1-6; 8 bases fit TRBD1. V dropped 6 bases and J dropped 12; count of bases not matched to a gene: 10. Germline CDR1 is MDHEN and CDR2 is SYDVKM. CDR3 length: 14 amino acids. The CDR3 loop is CASRMTGAALPLHF. The CDR3 DNA reads as TGTGCCAGCAGGATGACAGGGGCCGCGTTACCCCTCCACTTT.

The chain couples TRBV30 to TRBJ1-4; possible D gene TRBD1, 5 bases. V was clipped by 2 bases and J by 7 bases, with 11 bases between them. The length of the CDR3 is 13 residues. The V gene's germline CDR1 is GTSNPN and CDR2 SVGIG (reference sequence). The CDR3 protein is CAWSRSQGEKLFF. The DNA for the CDR3 is TGTGCCTGGAGTAGGTCTCAGGGTGAAAAACTGTTTTTT.

The chain joins TRBV5-1 to TRBJ2-5, with 10 bases fitting TRBD1. The CDR3 is 14 amino acids. Germline V lookup: CDR1 SGHRS, CDR2 YFSETQ. The V segment lost 5 bases and the J segment 5 bases; nucleotides outside the gene matches: 6. The DNA of the CDR3 is TGCGCCAGCAGAAAGACAGGGGGCCGGGAGACCCAGTACTTC. Amino acid sequence: CASRKTGGRETQYF.

V usage is TRBV5-4 and J usage is TRBJ2-5, with TRBD2 matching over 15 bases. The V gene end was trimmed by 4 bases and the J gene end by 4 bases; junction bases not matched to a gene: 8. This CDR3 has 17 amino acids. Germline V gene lookup returns CDR1 SGHNT and CDR2 YYREEE (reference sequence). The CDR3 DNA reads as TGTGCCAGCAGCGACCGAGGGACTAGCGGGAGGTTAGAGACCCAGTACTTC. The encoded protein is CASSDRGTSGRLETQYF.